A selection of T cell receptor beta chains follows, all from one sample in a study of blood T cell repertoires in COVID-19. Assay: immunoSEQ multiplex PCR; the TCRdb copy retains only in-frame clones and omits some. Among fewer than 70,000 clones, approximately 85% were seen once, and the ten largest hold around 3.2%. The sample consisted of peripheral blood. The receptors stem from an elderly man with acute or convalescent COVID-19. The CDR3 runs from the conserved cysteine through the conserved F or W. The order of the fields is V gene, D gene, J gene, clone size, CDR3 protein, CDR3 DNA. The D gene is left open where the match is weak. Expanded clones are given a class, and other clones once, few, many or no size at all.

TRBV12-3/TRBV12-4	NA	TRBJ2-1	NA	CASSLRGKQFF	TGTGCCAGCAGCCTCCGCGGAAAACAGTTCTTC
TRBV24-1	NA	TRBJ2-1	NA	CATSGGSYNEQFF	TGTGCCACCAGCGGGGGCTCCTACAATGAGCAGTTCTTC
TRBV10-3	NA	TRBJ1-3	few	CAISTSGGSGNTIYF	TGTGCCATCAGTACCTCCGGGGGCTCTGGAAACACCATATATTTT
TRBV14	NA	TRBJ1-1	NA	CASSQDMNTEAFF	TGTGCCAGCAGCCAAGACATGAACACTGAAGCTTTCTTT
TRBV5-4	TRBD1	TRBJ1-2	NA	CASRRMGGTGNYGYTF	TGTGCCAGCAGACGAATGGGCGGGACAGGGAACTATGGCTACACCTTC
TRBV4-2	NA	TRBJ2-1	NA	CASSQEQEAREQFF	TGTGCCAGCAGCCAAGAGCAAGAAGCGAGGGAGCAGTTCTTC
TRBV7-2	TRBD2	TRBJ2-1	NA	CASTPGTVAGSHNEQFF	TGTGCCAGCACCCCCGGGACGGTAGCGGGATCACACAATGAGCAGTTCTTC
TRBV6-2/TRBV6-3	NA	TRBJ1-6	NA	CASSYSSKVDGKNSPLHF	TGTGCCAGCAGTTACTCCTCAAAGGTTGACGGGAAAAATTCACCCCTCCACTTT
TRBV5-4	TRBD1	TRBJ2-1	NA	CASNSGGAVAYNEQFF	TGTGCCAGCAACTCAGGGGGCGCGGTCGCCTACAATGAGCAGTTCTTC
TRBV5-8	NA	TRBJ2-7	few	CASSLAPGQRYEQYF	TGTGCCAGCAGCTTGGCGCCCGGACAGCGCTACGAGCAGTACTTC
TRBV6-5	NA	TRBJ2-4	NA	CASSYDGSRAIQYF	TGTGCCAGCAGTTATGATGGGAGTAGGGCCATTCAGTACTTC
TRBV10-3	TRBD2	TRBJ2-1	NA	CAISGTPLLAGGTNEQFF	TGTGCCATCAGTGGCACTCCCCTCCTAGCGGGAGGGACTAATGAGCAGTTCTTC
TRBV6-5	NA	TRBJ1-5	NA	CASSPAGATQPQHF	TGTGCCAGCAGTCCAGCAGGGGCCACTCAGCCCCAGCATTTT
TRBV28	NA	TRBJ1-2	NA	CASSKAGREKGYTF	TGTGCCAGCAGTAAGGCGGGGAGGGAGAAAGGCTACACCTTC
TRBV5-6	NA	TRBJ1-1	NA	CASSLGGVGTEAFF	TGTGCCAGCAGCTTAGGAGGGGTGGGCACTGAAGCTTTCTTT
TRBV25-1	NA	TRBJ2-3	NA	CASSHVGGLGGPPDTQYF	TGTGCCAGCAGCCACGTGGGGGGGCTGGGAGGGCCCCCGGATACGCAGTATTTT
TRBV6-2/TRBV6-3	TRBD2	TRBJ2-3	NA	CASSQLAGVADTQYF	TGTGCCAGCAGTCAACTAGCGGGAGTGGCAGATACGCAGTATTTT
TRBV2	NA	TRBJ2-5	NA	CASSPRDSPLETQYF	TGTGCCAGCAGTCCCCGGGACTCCCCTCTAGAGACCCAGTACTTC
TRBV24-1	NA	TRBJ2-5	NA	CATSGSGSETQYF	TGTGCCACCAGTGGTTCTGGCTCCGAGACCCAGTACTTC
TRBV7-9	NA	TRBJ2-7	NA	CASSRVPYEQYF	TGTGCCAGCAGTCGGGTCCCGTACGAGCAGTACTTC
TRBV7-9	NA	TRBJ2-1	NA	CASSLGVGRTYNEQFF	TGTGCCAGCAGCTTAGGGGTGGGGCGAACCTACAATGAGCAGTTCTTC
TRBV28	TRBD2	TRBJ2-5	NA	CASSLAGGFSETQYF	TGTGCCAGCAGTTTAGCGGGAGGATTTTCAGAGACCCAGTACTTC
TRBV10-3	NA	TRBJ2-1	NA	CAISDRGTLLSSYNEQFF	TGTGCCATCAGTGATCGAGGGACTCTCCTTAGCTCCTACAATGAGCAGTTCTTC
TRBV12-5	TRBD1	TRBJ1-4	NA	CASGPTGQGGEKLFF	TGTGCTAGTGGCCCAACCGGACAGGGAGGGGAAAAACTGTTTTTT
TRBV5-4	TRBD2	TRBJ2-2	once	CASSLGLADLTGELFF	TGTGCCAGCAGCCTGGGACTAGCGGACCTTACCGGGGAGCTGTTTTTT
TRBV3-1/TRBV3-2	TRBD1	TRBJ1-2	NA	CASSQRGGDYGYTF	TGTGCCAGCAGCCAAAGAGGGGGCGACTATGGCTACACCTTC
TRBV15	NA	TRBJ2-3	once	CATRGGEKPSDTQYF	TGTGCCACCAGAGGGGGTGAAAAGCCTTCAGATACGCAGTATTTT
TRBV29-1	TRBD1	TRBJ1-4	NA	CSVGQGVKNEKLFF	TGCAGCGTGGGGCAGGGGGTGAAGAATGAAAAACTGTTTTTT
TRBV10-3	NA	TRBJ2-7	few	CAIGGSPYEQYF	TGTGCCATCGGCGGGTCACCTTACGAGCAGTACTTC
TRBV29-1	TRBD2	TRBJ2-7	once	CSVMTSGMEQYF	TGCAGCGTTATGACTAGCGGGATGGAGCAGTACTTC
TRBV18	NA	TRBJ1-1	NA	CASSPGRETEAFF	TGTGCCAGCTCACCAGGGAGGGAAACTGAAGCTTTCTTT
TRBV5-1	TRBD1	TRBJ2-5	NA	CASSTDRGWVSVQETQYF	TGCGCCAGCAGCACCGACAGGGGGTGGGTGAGCGTCCAAGAGACCCAGTACTTC
TRBV10-3	NA	TRBJ1-3	NA	CAISESPRGSSGNTIYF	TGTGCCATCAGTGAGTCTCCCAGGGGCAGCTCTGGAAACACCATATATTTT
TRBV18	NA	TRBJ1-3	NA	CASSPPPSSGNTIYF	TGTGCCAGCTCACCACCTCCCAGCTCTGGAAACACCATATATTTT
TRBV5-5	NA	TRBJ1-5	NA	CASSLDMSQPQHF	TGTGCCAGCAGCTTAGACATGTCTCAGCCCCAGCATTTT
TRBV24-1	NA	TRBJ2-7	once	CATSVSGGSYEQYF	TGTGCCACCAGTGTTTCAGGGGGGTCCTACGAGCAGTACTTC
TRBV5-5	NA	TRBJ1-4	few	CASSTLRSEKLFF	TGTGCCAGCAGCACCTTAAGAAGCGAAAAACTGTTTTTT
TRBV30	TRBD2	TRBJ2-5	NA	CAWSVPGGTETQYF	TGTGCCTGGAGTGTACCGGGAGGGACGGAGACCCAGTACTTC
TRBV29-1	NA	TRBJ1-2	NA	CSAGRGEGYGYTF	TGCAGCGCGGGTCGGGGAGAAGGCTATGGCTACACCTTC
TRBV28	TRBD1	TRBJ2-7	NA	CASGTAEYEQYF	TGTGCCAGCGGGACAGCCGAATACGAGCAGTACTTC